The 9 T cell receptor beta chains below come from one sample, sequenced in a study of cytomegalovirus exposure and HLA in healthy donors (dated by TCRdb to 2015 to 2018). The library was prepared using the immunoSEQ multiplex PCR assay. For the multiplex PCR, a mixture combining 60 forward primers for TCR Vbeta segments and 13 reverse primers for TCR Jbeta segments was used. This is the immuneACCESS table as TCRdb keeps it, with only in-frame sequences that have V and J called. A part of the clones is gone; compared with another copy, unresolved V genes explain less than half, and the rest is unexplained. The sample includes roughly 120,000 clones, with about four fifths observed a single time. The ten biggest clones cover about 13% of the sample. The sequenced material came from PBMCs. These receptors were taken from a woman between 55 and 75 years old in good health and CMV-seropositive.

The V call is TRBV5-1, the J call TRBJ1-1; TRBD1 agrees at 11 bases. CDR3 size: 18 residues. V was pared by 3 bases and J by 1 base, with 11 bases of the junction left unmatched. Germline lookup yields CDR1 SGHRS and CDR2 YFSETQ. CDR3 loop: CASSSSTRDRGWNTEAFF. The CDR3 coding sequence is TGCGCCAGCAGCTCGTCAACCCGGGACAGGGGGTGGAACACTGAAGCTTTCTTT.

This clone has just one count. The chain combines TRBV5-1 with TRBJ2-5; 12 bases are shared with TRBD2. Germline V gives CDR1 SGHRS, CDR2 YFSETQ. The CDR3 is made up of 16 amino acids. V was clipped by 4 bases and J by 0 bases; unmatched bases: 4. This CDR3 is CASSHGLAGHQETQYF. CDR3 DNA: TGCGCCAGCAGCCACGGACTAGCGGGGCACCAAGAGACCCAGTACTTC.

DNA for the CDR3: TGTGCCAGCAGTATGACAGGGGATGGCTACACCTTC. Its protein product is CASSMTGDGYTF. The gene calls are TRBV27 and TRBJ1-2; 8 bases are shared with TRBD1. Germline V lookup: CDR1 MNHEY, CDR2 SMNVEV (reference sequence). The CDR3 extends over 12 amino acids. J lost 6 bases, V lost 5 bases, and 2 bases had no gene match.

The genes are TRBV7-3 and TRBJ2-7; D gene uncertain. V lost 5 bases, J lost 0 bases, and 11 bases lay in between. Germline assignment: CDR1 SGHTA and CDR2 FQGTGA. The CDR3 is made up of 14 amino acids. CDR3 region: CASSLGTVSYEQYF. CDR3 nucleotide sequence: TGTGCCAGCAGCCTAGGAACTGTCTCCTACGAGCAGTACTTC.

The chain recombines TRBV7-2 with TRBJ2-7; D might be TRBD2 (5 bases). The CDR3 has 16 amino acids. With 2 bases removed from V and 3 bases from J, the gap between germline ends came to 17 bases. CDR1 and CDR2 from the germline V gene are SGHTA and FQGNSA. This chain's CDR3 is CASSLTPTKLGYEQYF. CDR3 sequence (DNA): TGTGCCAGCAGCTTAACCCCGACTAAGCTGGGCTACGAGCAGTACTTC. The complete variable domain, with remaining parts taken from reference TRBV7-2 and TRBJ2-7, reads GAGVSQSPSNKVTEKGKDVELRCDPISGHTALYWYRQSLGQGLEFLIYFQGNSAPDKSGLPSDRFSAERTGGSVSTLTIQRTQQEDSAVYLCASSLTPTKLGYEQYFGPGTRLTVT.

V usage is TRBV19 and J usage is TRBJ1-1; perhaps TRBD1 as D (6 bases). V dropped 6 bases and J dropped 1 base, with 9 bases sitting between them. This CDR3 region has 13 residues. CDR1 LNHDA and CDR2 SQIVND come from the germline V gene (reference sequence). CDR3 amino acids: CASSSQGNTEAFF. In nucleotides, the CDR3 is TGTGCCAGTAGCTCACAGGGGAACACTGAAGCTTTCTTT.

V and J are TRBV4-2 and TRBJ2-7, with 8 nucleotides matching TRBD2. V was clipped by 0 bases and J by 5 bases; unmatched bases: 12. The CDR3 loop spans 17 amino acids. Germline V lookup: CDR1 LGHNA, CDR2 YNFKEQ. The CDR3 DNA follows: TGTGCCAGCAGCCAAGAGTATAGCGGGGCCCTTTTCGACGAGCAGTACTTC. It encodes CASSQEYSGALFDEQYF.

V is TRBV5-4 and J is TRBJ2-5; no reliable D call. The CDR3 contains 12 residues. Trimming pared 5 bases from V and 0 bases from J, leaving 5 bases between. From germline, CDR1 is SGHNT and CDR2 YYREEE (reference sequence). Written as DNA, the CDR3 is TGTGCCAGCAGACGGGACCAAGAGACCCAGTACTTC. Encoded protein: CASRRDQETQYF.

This clone was counted a single time. The rearrangement links TRBV15 to TRBJ1-2, with D perhaps TRBD1 (5 bases). Germline CDR1 is LNHNV and CDR2 is YYDKDF (reference sequence). The length of the CDR3 is 13 residues. V gave up 2 bases and J gave up 8 bases, with 12 bases separating them. The CDR3 DNA reads as TGTGCCACCAGCAGACAGGGACTGGGCGGCTACACCTTC. Translation: CATSRQGLGGYTF.